The 15 T cell receptor beta chains in this list originate from one sample, sequenced in a study of blood T cell repertoires in COVID-19. Clones were read by immunoSEQ multiplex PCR, and TCRdb kept only the in-frame ones, dropping some. The sample shows about 260,000 clones, about 82% of them seen only once. Sequences were obtained from PBMCs or T cells enriched from blood (not recorded which). These receptors were collected from a woman in her forties or fifties who had recovered from COVID-19.

The chain carries TRBV4-3 and TRBJ2-7, with 7 nucleotides matching TRBD1. Trimming cost V 4 bases and J 0 bases; bases outside gene matches: 3. This CDR3 contains 14 residues. Looked up from germline, CDR1 is LGHNA and CDR2 is YSLEER. This CDR3 reads CASSPAGGSYEQYF. CDR3 sequence (DNA): TGCGCCAGCAGCCCGGCAGGGGGCTCCTACGAGCAGTACTTC.

The V and J genes are TRBV5-1 and TRBJ1-2, with 9 bases lining up with TRBD1. Germline V CDR1 and CDR2: SGHRS, YFSETQ. The V segment lost 5 bases and the J segment 0 bases; nucleotides outside the gene matches: 5. The CDR3 has 15 residues. The CDR3 region is CASSAQGATNYGYTF. The DNA of the CDR3 is TGCGCCAGCAGTGCACAGGGGGCGACTAACTATGGCTACACCTTC. Full variable domain (missing parts from reference TRBV5-1 and TRBJ1-2): KAGVTQTPRYLIKTRGQQVTLSCSPISGHRSVSWYQQTPGQGLQFLFEYFSETQRNKGNFPGRFSGRQFSNSRSEMNVSTLELGDSALYLCASSAQGATNYGYTFGSGTRLTVV.

The J gene is TRBJ2-3, the V gene TRBV6-5, with no clear D. Germline-derived CDR1 and CDR2 are MNHEY and SVGAGI. The length of the CDR3 is 12 residues. Trimming stripped 6 bases from V and 6 bases from J, with 10 bases between. The CDR3 nucleotides read TGTGCCAGCAGATCCGGGTTGGATACGCAGTATTTT. This encodes CASRSGLDTQYF.

This sequence joins TRBV9 and TRBJ2-3; TRBD1 matches 11 bases. Per germline, CDR1 SGDLS and CDR2 YYNGEE. This CDR3 contains 16 residues. Unmatched junction bases numbered 6, after V lost 0 bases and J lost 6 bases. The CDR3 loop is CASSVVGQGALDTQYF. Here the CDR3 DNA reads TGTGCCAGCAGCGTAGTCGGACAGGGGGCTCTCGATACGCAGTATTTT.

The chain is built from TRBV4-1 and TRBJ2-7; 12 bases map to TRBD2. CDR3 length equals 16 residues. Germline V gives CDR1 MGHRA, CDR2 YSYEKL. Trimming removed 1 base from V and 6 bases from J; junction bases left unmatched: 7. DNA for the CDR3: TGCGCCAGCAGCCAAGGGCTAGCGGGGGGGCCGTCCGAGCAGTACTTC. Its protein product is CASSQGLAGGPSEQYF.

The CDR3 reads CASSWQTTGYTF. In nucleotides, the CDR3 is TGTGCCAGCAGTTGGCAAACTACTGGCTACACCTTC. The chain uses TRBV6-2 or TRBV6-3 and TRBJ1-2; D uncertain. V gave up 4 bases and J gave up 7 bases, with 10 bases separating them. The germline V gene has CDR1 MNHEY and CDR2 SVGEGT. This CDR3 contains 12 residues.

This chain uses TRBV6-1 with TRBJ1-5, with D uncertain. Trimming shortened V by 1 base and J by 8 bases, and 12 bases separated the two germline ends. Germline V CDR1 and CDR2: MNHNS, SASEGT. This CDR3 has 14 residues. CDR3 residues: CASSEVGWRKPQHF. CDR3 bases: TGTGCCAGCAGTGAAGTGGGCTGGCGAAAGCCCCAGCATTTT.

V usage is TRBV6-5 and J usage is TRBJ2-7; possibly TRBD2 for D (5 bases). The CDR3 extends over 14 amino acids. Trimming took off 4 bases at V and 2 bases at J, with 12 bases between the two ends. Germline CDR1 and CDR2: MNHEY and SVGAGI. The CDR3 DNA sequence: TGTGCCAGCAGTTCCCCGGGATTTACCTACGAGCAGTACTTC. Protein product: CASSSPGFTYEQYF.

The rearrangement links TRBV12-3 or TRBV12-4 to TRBJ1-6, with D maybe TRBD1 (6 bases). CDR3 length equals 12 residues. Trimming shortened V by 3 bases and J by 18 bases, and 15 bases separated the two germline ends. CDR3: CASSFGGHSAHF. CDR3 nucleotides: TGTGCCAGCAGTTTTGGGGGCCACTCTGCCCACTTT.

This clone was found once. This chain links TRBV27 with TRBJ1-1; 7 bases are a match to TRBD1. Looked up from germline, CDR1 is MNHEY and CDR2 is SMNVEV (reference sequence). J was trimmed by 8 bases and V by 0 bases; bases with no gene match: 6. The CDR3 is 14 amino acids. CDR3 sequence: CASSLSRQGKEAFF. CDR3 coding DNA: TGTGCCAGCAGTTTATCTCGACAGGGAAAGGAAGCTTTCTTT.

The chain couples TRBV10-1 to TRBJ2-7; D might be TRBD1 (6 bases). This CDR3 comprises 14 residues. The V gene's germline CDR1 is WNHNN and CDR2 SYGVQD (reference sequence). V was pared by 1 base and J by 2 bases, with 9 bases between. In DNA, the CDR3 is TGCGCCAGCAGTGAGTACAGGGCAACCTACGAGCAGTACTTC. Translating it yields CASSEYRATYEQYF.

V gene TRBV19 combines with J gene TRBJ1-4; maybe TRBD1 (5 bases). The CDR3 runs to 14 residues. Per the germline V gene, CDR1 is LNHDA and CDR2 is SQIVND (reference sequence). Between the trimmed V and J ends, which lost 3 bases and 3 bases, there was a span of 8 bases. CDR3 region: CASSIFRANEKLFF. The DNA for the CDR3 is TGTGCCAGTAGTATTTTCAGGGCTAATGAAAAACTGTTTTTT.

The rearrangement links TRBV6-6 to TRBJ1-1, with 9 bases fitting TRBD1. With V trimmed by 5 bases and J by 1 base, 11 bases remained unmatched. The CDR3 has 17 amino acids. CDR1 is MNHNY, CDR2 SVGAGI, per germline (reference sequence). The CDR3: CASSPGTGRGRNTEAFF. As DNA, the CDR3 is TGTGCCAGCAGTCCCGGGACAGGGAGGGGTAGGAACACTGAAGCTTTCTTT.

The table lists this clone with a count of one. This chain connects TRBV28 to TRBJ1-2; 7 bases match TRBD1. The V segment lost 1 base and the J segment 3 bases; nucleotides outside the gene matches: 8. Germline values: CDR1 MDHEN, CDR2 SYDVKM. This CDR3 spans 16 amino acids. The CDR3 sequence: CASSLSPGQMDYGYTF. The CDR3 nucleotides read TGTGCCAGCAGTTTATCCCCGGGACAGATGGACTATGGCTACACCTTC.

The chain joins TRBV10-1 to TRBJ2-3, with 13 bases aligning to TRBD2. V gave up 4 bases and J gave up 3 bases; unmatched junction bases: 7. The CDR3 is 17 amino acids. Germline assignment: CDR1 WNHNN and CDR2 SYGVQD (reference sequence). CDR3 DNA: TGCGCCAGCAGTGGACCTCGGACTAGCGGGAGAACAGATACGCAGTATTTT. This sequence encodes CASSGPRTSGRTDTQYF.